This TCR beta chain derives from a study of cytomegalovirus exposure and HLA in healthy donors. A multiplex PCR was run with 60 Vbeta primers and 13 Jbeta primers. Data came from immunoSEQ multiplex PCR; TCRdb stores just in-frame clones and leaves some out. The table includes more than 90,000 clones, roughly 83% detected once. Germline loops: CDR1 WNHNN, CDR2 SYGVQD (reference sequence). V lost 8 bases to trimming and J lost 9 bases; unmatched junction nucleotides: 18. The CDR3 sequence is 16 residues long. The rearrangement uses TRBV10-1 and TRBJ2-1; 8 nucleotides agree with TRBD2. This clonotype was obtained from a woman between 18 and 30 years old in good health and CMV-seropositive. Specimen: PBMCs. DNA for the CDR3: TGCGCCAGCGCTAGGACTAGCTCGACCTATCGGGCTGAGCAGTTCTTC. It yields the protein CASARTSSTYRAEQFF.